The rows below give T cell receptor beta chains drawn from one sample of a study of blood T cell repertoires in COVID-19. Produced via immunoSEQ multiplex PCR; TCRdb's table is partial and in-frame only. There are approximately 150,000 clones in the sample; 87% occur only once, and over 0.75% lies in the top ten. The sequencing input was peripheral blood. These receptors were collected from a woman between 45 and 60 years old with acute or convalescent COVID-19. CDR3s include the opening cysteine and the closing phenylalanine or tryptophan. Each record gives: V gene, D gene, J gene, CDR3 DNA, CDR3 protein. A D gene is named only where the DNA matches it firmly.

TRBV2	-	TRBJ1-5	TGTGCCAGCAGTGATTTACGGGTTAGCAATCAGCCCCAGCATTTT	CASSDLRVSNQPQHF
TRBV24-1	-	TRBJ1-4	TGTGCCACCAGTGATTTGCGGGACACTGAAGAAAAACTGTTTTTT	CATSDLRDTEEKLFF
TRBV20-1	-	TRBJ2-1	TGCAGTGCTAGTTTCAGCGGGACATCCCACAATGAGCAGTTCTTC	CSASFSGTSHNEQFF
TRBV5-6	TRBD1	TRBJ1-1	TGTGCCAGCAGATATTATGCAGGGGGTAGGAACACTGAAGCTTTCTTT	CASRYYAGGRNTEAFF
TRBV10-3	TRBD2	TRBJ2-2	TGTGCCATCAGTCTAACACCCGGGGGGGAAGGCGCCGGGGAGCTGTTTTTT	CAISLTPGGEGAGELFF
TRBV12-3/TRBV12-4	-	TRBJ1-1	TGTGCCAGCAGTTTAACCAGCGCCACTGAAGCTTTCTTT	CASSLTSATEAFF
TRBV28	TRBD1	TRBJ2-7	TGTGCCAGCATTCAGGGGAAGGGGGCTTACGAGCAGTACTTC	CASIQGKGAYEQYF
TRBV28	-	TRBJ2-7	TGTGCCAGCAGTCGGTTGAAGCGCTACGAGCAGTACTTC	CASSRLKRYEQYF
TRBV24-1	-	TRBJ2-7	TGTGCCACCAGTGATTTCGCAGGGAACGAGCAGTACTTC	CATSDFAGNEQYF
TRBV4-2	-	TRBJ2-5	TGTGCCAGCAGCCATAATAGAGGGCTGGGGCAAGAGACCCAGTACTTC	CASSHNRGLGQETQYF
TRBV5-4	-	TRBJ1-2	TGTGCCAGCAGCTTGGACACGGGAGGTGTTGGCTATGGCTACACCTTC	CASSLDTGGVGYGYTF
TRBV27	TRBD2	TRBJ2-2	TGTGCCAGCAGTTCTGAGCGGGGGGACGTTACGAACACCGGGGAGCTGTTTTTT	CASSSERGDVTNTGELFF
TRBV30	-	TRBJ2-7	TGTGCCGGGGGGACGGTGACTCTAGGGGAGCAGTACTTC	CAGGTVTLGEQYF
TRBV19	TRBD1	TRBJ1-2	TGTGCCAGTACCAAGGGACAGTCCTCAAACTATGGCTACACCTTC	CASTKGQSSNYGYTF
TRBV9	TRBD1	TRBJ1-1	TGTGCCAGCAGCGCGAGGGACAGGGGGCGCACTGAAGCTTTCTTT	CASSARDRGRTEAFF
TRBV6-5	-	TRBJ1-1	TGTGCCAGCAGTAGAAACCGGGACACCCTTGAAGCTTTCTTT	CASSRNRDTLEAFF
TRBV11-2	TRBD2	TRBJ2-2	TGTGCCAGCATCCGCAGGGGGACTAGCGGGGGGTCCGGGGAGCTGTTTTTT	CASIRRGTSGGSGELFF
TRBV13	-	TRBJ2-2	TGTGCCAGCAGTGCGTACCCCGGGGAGCTGTTTTTT	CASSAYPGELFF
TRBV5-1	-	TRBJ1-1	TGCGCCAGCAGCTTCCTGTCCCTCGACACTGAAGCTTTCTTT	CASSFLSLDTEAFF
TRBV14	TRBD1	TRBJ2-7	TGTGCCAGCAGCCGCTCGGGACAGGGTTCCTACGAGCAGTACTTC	CASSRSGQGSYEQYF
TRBV4-2	TRBD1	TRBJ2-3	TGTGCCAGCAGCCAAAAAATAACAGGGGGAGATACGCAGTATTTT	CASSQKITGGDTQYF
TRBV19	TRBD1	TRBJ1-4	TGTGCCAGTAGTATCCGGCAGCCAGGGGGTGAAAAACTGTTTTTT	CASSIRQPGGEKLFF
TRBV2	-	TRBJ1-4	TGTGCCAGCAGCAGCTATTCCAGGGGTGAAAAACTGTTTTTT	CASSSYSRGEKLFF